This T cell receptor (beta chain) was found in a study of blood T cell repertoires in COVID-19. Study-wide context: There were acute and convalescent COVID-19 samples, and they came from the United States, Italy and Spain. PBMCs, B-cell-depleted T cells, or T cells provided the cDNA or gDNA that made up the material.

The V gene's germline CDR1 is MNHEY and CDR2 SMNVEV (reference sequence). V shed 5 bases and J shed 0 bases, with 16 bases lying between them. The CDR3 runs to 16 residues. Authors' analysis steps: Scientists estimated how many nucleated cells there were by amplifying reference gene primers. Sequencing was performed with immunoSEQ multiplex PCR; in TCRdb, only in-frame clones are kept and a portion is missing. The V and J calls and clone size come from that table; D and trimming were worked out from the DNA. The sample records 170,000 or so clones, 65% to 85% being singletons. This clonotype was obtained from a woman in her sixties with acute or convalescent COVID-19. This chain joins TRBV27 and TRBJ1-2; D perhaps matches TRBD1 (5 bases). Sequencing input: peripheral blood. The CDR3, as DNA: TGTGCCAGCAGTAAATCGGCGGGGGGAGCTAACTATGGCTACACCTTC. Protein: CASSKSAGGANYGYTF.